What follows are 3 T cell receptor beta chains derived from one specimen sequenced in a study of CD8+ T cells in alopecia areata. Extraction and reverse transcription of RNA yielded cDNA as the sequencing template. Repertoires were generated with immunoSEQ multiplex PCR, while TCRdb's copy carries only in-frame clones and drops some. This table has about 19,000 clones, 60% to 70% appearing once. For several patients taking part in the biomarker study, CD4+ cells were further sorted into CD25+CD127- cells. Sequencing used CD4+ Tregs sorted from blood. These receptors all stem from a human donor with alopecia areata.

This rearrangement joins TRBV7-8 to TRBJ2-1; D gene uncertain. Germline V gene lookup returns CDR1 SGHVS and CDR2 FQNEAQ. This CDR3 region has 18 residues. V lost 5 bases to trimming and J lost 4 bases, with 24 bases between them. CDR3 DNA sequence: TGTGCCAGCAGCCTCAGACGCGGTTCGGGTAGCATGTACAATGAGCAGTTCTTC. Protein product: CASSLRRGSGSMYNEQFF.

The J gene is TRBJ2-7, the V gene TRBV28; 7 bases align to TRBD1. This CDR3 spans 13 amino acids. The germline V gene has CDR1 MDHEN and CDR2 SYDVKM. With 7 bases clipped from V and 5 bases from J, the junction kept 8 bases outside the gene matches. CDR3 in amino acids: CASTMDRPDEQYF. CDR3 DNA sequence: TGTGCCAGCACTATGGACAGGCCGGACGAGCAGTACTTC.

The rearrangement uses TRBV7-9 and TRBJ2-1; D is uncertain. Per germline, CDR1 SEHNR and CDR2 FQNEAQ (reference sequence). The CDR3 is 13 residues long. V lost 1 base to trimming and J lost 5 bases, with 6 bases between them. The CDR3 nucleotides are TGTGCCAGCAGCTTAGGGACCAACAATGAGCAGTTCTTC. As protein: CASSLGTNNEQFF.